Below are 9 T cell receptor beta chains sequenced from a single sample in a study of identical twins. TCRdb reprocessed the 5' RACE reads with MiXCR, giving one entry per CDR3 protein. The sample lists over 550,000 distinct CDR3 sequences; around 7.5% were seen once. These same data were also listed under a study on yellow fever vaccine responses in identical twins.

Sequenced input: PBMCs. These receptors were taken from a woman aged 18-29 years in good health.

The chain recombines TRBV20-1 with TRBJ2-1, with 7 nucleotides matching TRBD2. CDR1 DFQATT and CDR2 SNEGSKA come from the germline V gene (reference sequence). V lost 0 bases to trimming and J lost 4 bases; unmatched junction nucleotides: 6. The CDR3 has 15 residues. The CDR3 DNA reads TGCAGTGCTAGAGATCTAGCGGTCCCTTACAATGAGCAGTTCTTC. Translated: CSARDLAVPYNEQFF.

In this sample, this clonotype turned up a few times. The genes are TRBV9 and TRBJ2-4; 11 bases fit TRBD2. V gave up 0 bases and J gave up 1 base; unmatched junction bases: 6. This CDR3 contains 18 residues. CDR1 and CDR2 from the germline V gene are SGDLS and YYNGEE. DNA for the CDR3: TGTGCCAGCAGCGTAGGGCCTAGCGGGAGGTCGGCCAAAAACATTCAGTACTTC. This translates into CASSVGPSGRSAKNIQYF.

This clonotype appeared a few times. The chain is built from TRBV5-1 and TRBJ2-3; 13 bases align to TRBD2. With 4 bases clipped from V and 0 bases from J, the junction kept 8 bases outside the gene matches. CDR3 length: 18 residues. Germline V gene data show CDR1 as SGHRS and CDR2 as YFSETQ. The CDR3 spells CASSHTGTSGASTDTQYF. CDR3 coding DNA: TGCGCCAGCAGCCACACCGGGACTAGCGGGGCTAGCACAGATACGCAGTATTTT.

This clonotype was seen many times. The chain recombines TRBV12-3 or TRBV12-4 with TRBJ2-3; D possibly matches TRBD1 or TRBD2 (5 bases each). This CDR3 spans 14 amino acids. The V and J ends lost 6 bases and 6 bases respectively, with 16 bases between them. The CDR3 DNA reads TGTGCCAGCAGAAAGGGGCGGGTTGTGGATACGCAGTATTTT. Protein sequence: CASRKGRVVDTQYF.

This clonotype was seen ten or more times. This sequence joins TRBV12-3 or TRBV12-4 and TRBJ2-3; the D is unclear. CDR3 size: 11 residues. V gave up 6 bases and J gave up 6 bases, with 7 bases separating them. The CDR3 sequence: CASRLWDTQYF. CDR3 bases: TGTGCCAGCAGACTTTGGGATACGCAGTATTTT.

The rearrangement joins TRBV10-3 to TRBJ1-1, with TRBD1 matching 7 bases. The V and J ends lost 6 bases and 5 bases, in that order; junction bases with no gene match: 9. Germline CDR1 is ENHRY and CDR2 is SYGVKD. CDR3 length equals 14 residues. The CDR3 coding sequence is TGTGCCATCAGGACTGACAGGGATAGGACTGAAGCTTTCTTT. It translates to CAIRTDRDRTEAFF.

The chain carries TRBV5-4 and TRBJ2-1; D is perhaps TRBD1 (6 bases). Between the trimmed V and J ends, which lost 4 bases and 0 bases, there was a span of 11 bases. CDR1 is SGHNT and CDR2 is YYREEE in the germline V gene (reference sequence). The CDR3 has 15 amino acids. The CDR3 nucleotides read TGTGCCAGCAGCCATCGACAGGCCTCCTACAATGAGCAGTTCTTC. Its protein product is CASSHRQASYNEQFF.

This clonotype was recorded at least ten times. The chain is built from TRBV12-3 or TRBV12-4 and TRBJ2-1; 8 positions agree with TRBD1. The CDR3 covers 12 residues. Unmatched junction bases numbered 4, after V lost 3 bases and J lost 12 bases. CDR3 region: CASSLDRVGQFF. The CDR3 nucleotides are TGTGCCAGCAGTTTGGACAGGGTGGGGCAGTTCTTC.

About this clonotype: One base away lies a much larger clone, so this may be a sequencing read error. This rearrangement joins TRBV12-3 or TRBV12-4 to TRBJ2-7; the match to TRBD1 covers 7 bases. The CDR3 consists of 14 residues. The J segment lost 2 bases and the V segment lost 3 bases, leaving 4 bases of the junction unmatched. CDR3 protein: CASSFATGPYEQYF. The CDR3 DNA reads as TGTGCCAGCAGTTTCGCGACAGGGCCCTACGAGCAGTACTTC.